This T cell receptor (beta chain) was profiled in a study of T-cell reconstitution after alpha-beta-depleted transplantation in children (dated by TCRdb to 2016 to 2018). Regarding the research as a whole: The study quantitatively tracked T-cell immune reconstitution after TCRalphabeta/CD19-depleted allogeneic hematopoietic cell transplantation in children using TCR repertoire profiling.

To prepare the library, PCR was applied. The sequencer was an Illumina HiSeq 2500. TCR library preparation used molecular barcoding, with unique molecular identifiers applied to normalize quantification of the TCRbeta repertoire. The raw public reads went through TCRdb reprocessing: fastp at Q25, MiXCR clone calling, in-frame beta chains kept. Each CDR3 protein appears once, grouped with its most common genes and DNA. The table for this sample lists almost 500,000 distinct CDR3 sequences; approximately 12% of them were counted only once. In total, the top ten clones hold approximately 5.4% of the sample. According to the germline V gene (reference sequence), CDR1 reads DFQATT and CDR2 reads SNEGSKA. The CDR3 runs 14 amino acids, cysteine and phenylalanine included. Only the CDR3 part of the read is kept: 42 bases, read in frame from the first base. V is pruned by 2 bases and J by 0 bases, leaving 4 bases of the junction without a gene match.

This clonotype has only a few counts. What this receptor recognizes is not known. There are no base qualities to consult, and no much larger clone falls within one base. This sequence uses TRBV20-1 and TRBJ2-7; a stretch of 7 junction bases matches TRBD1. The source was PBMCs from the stem cell graft donor, collected from the stem cell graft. The clonotype originates from a human donor who donated a stem cell graft to a child with combined immunodeficiency. Here is the DNA: TGCAGTGCTAGAAACTCAGGGGGCTCCTACGAGCAGTACTTC. It translates to CSARNSGGSYEQYF.